Sequencing of this TCR beta chain was carried out in a study of blood T cell repertoires in COVID-19 (TCRdb year 2020). The study in broad terms: Samples from collaborators originated in the United States, Italy and Spain and spanned both the acute and convalescent phases of COVID-19. The prospective study material was composed of cDNA or gDNA derived from T cells, B-cell-depleted T cells, or PBMCs. The dataset comprised deeply sampled blood TCRbeta repertoires from subjects exposed to, actively infected with, or recovered from COVID-19. The repertoires were released in a freely available public database intended as a resource for research on the immune response to SARS-CoV-2. Samples came from the ongoing ImmuneRACE study (first 160 participants) plus 1,254 subjects from 6 global collaborators. Nearly every sample came with metadata listing a de-identified subject ID, COVID-19 status, age in years and sex. HLA class I and class II types, where available, came from metadata supplied by the sample provider rather than from assay-based typing.

TCRbeta CDR3 regions were amplified from genomic DNA by means of the immunoSEQ Assay, a bias-controlled multiplex PCR. From the authors' description of their analysis: Nucleated cell counts per sample were estimated from amplification of reference gene primers within the assay. Sequence reads were collapsed and filtered to measure the absolute abundance of every unique TCRbeta CDR3 rearrangement. For each sample, productive Simpson clonality was calculated by taking the square root of Simpson's diversity index across productive rearrangements. TCRdb re-hosts the immuneACCESS table, in-frame sequences only. Its copies lack some clones; in the studies checked, an unresolved V gene accounts for under half of them, and the cause for the rest is not known. The V and J calls and clone size are taken from that table; D and trimming were inferred from the DNA. The sample profile shows over 110,000 clones; 70% to 90% of them were found once. Around 1.9% of the sample comes from the top ten.

The CDR1 and CDR2 encoded by the germline V gene (reference sequence) are MNHNY and SVGAGI. Trimming removed 2 bases from V and 1 base from J, leaving 14 bases between the germline ends. Its CDR3 holds 16 amino acids, cysteine through phenylalanine. The sequence is cut down to CDR3 DNA, 48 bases in frame from base 1. On this clone itself: Its antigen is currently not known. Base-call qualities are not available, and no considerably larger clone is one nucleotide away.

Collaborating institutions collected whole blood in K2EDTA tubes following their own protocols. For TCRbeta analysis, collaborators shipped samples as frozen whole blood, isolated PBMCs, or DNA extracted from either of those sample types. Study-wide findings and limitations: The amount of clinical and demographic metadata varied by source and participant and was provided uncurated.

Sequenced: peripheral blood. The sequence derives from an older man with acute or convalescent COVID-19. The chain is encoded by TRBV6-6 joined to TRBJ2-5; the D gene cannot be named for sure. The DNA sequence reads TGTGCCAGCAGTTACCCCGCCCGTGGGCGCCAAGAGACCCAGTACTTC. It translates as CASSYPARGRQETQYF.